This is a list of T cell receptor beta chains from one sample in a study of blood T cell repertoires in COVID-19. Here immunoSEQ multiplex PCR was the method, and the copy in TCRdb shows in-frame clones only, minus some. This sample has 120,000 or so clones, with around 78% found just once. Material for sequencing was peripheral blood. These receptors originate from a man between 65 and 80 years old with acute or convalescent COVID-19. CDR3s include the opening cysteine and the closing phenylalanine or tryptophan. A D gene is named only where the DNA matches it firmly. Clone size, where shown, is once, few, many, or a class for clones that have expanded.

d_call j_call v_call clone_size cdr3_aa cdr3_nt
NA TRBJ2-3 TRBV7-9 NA CASSLPGSTDTQYF TGTGCCAGCAGCTTACCAGGTAGCACAGATACGCAGTATTTT
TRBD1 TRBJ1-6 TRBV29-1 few CSVAFAGTGGNSPLHF TGCAGCGTTGCCTTCGCGGGGACAGGGGGGAATTCACCCCTCCACTTT
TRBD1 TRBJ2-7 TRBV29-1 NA CSPDRSSYEQYF TGCAGCCCGGACAGGAGCTCCTACGAGCAGTACTTC
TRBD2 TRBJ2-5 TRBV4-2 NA CASSQELAGGPGIETQYF TGTGCCAGCAGCCAAGAACTAGCGGGGGGGCCCGGAATAGAGACCCAGTACTTC
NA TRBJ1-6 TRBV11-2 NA CASSLFSRGDSPLHF TGTGCCAGCAGCTTATTTTCCAGGGGTGATTCACCCCTCCACTTT
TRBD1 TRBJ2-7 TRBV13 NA CASSLPGQGLSKYF TGTGCCAGCAGCTTACCAGGACAGGGTCTTTCGAAGTACTTC
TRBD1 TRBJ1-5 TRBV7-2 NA CASSLGQGGFSNQPQHF TGTGCCAGCAGCCTGGGACAGGGGGGTTTTAGCAATCAGCCCCAGCATTTT
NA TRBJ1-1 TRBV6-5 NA CASSYSIGDTEAFF TGTGCCAGCAGTTACTCGATAGGGGACACTGAAGCTTTCTTT
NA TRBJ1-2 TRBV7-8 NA CASSLTGHGYTF TGTGCCAGCAGCCTCACAGGGCACGGCTACACCTTC
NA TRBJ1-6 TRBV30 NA CAWGGRTLHF TGTGCCTGGGGGGGGAGAACCCTCCACTTT
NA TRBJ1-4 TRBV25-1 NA CASSLGGGEDEKLFF TGTGCCAGCAGTTTAGGGGGAGGGGAAGATGAAAAACTGTTTTTT
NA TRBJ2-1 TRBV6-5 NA CASSRGLFSYNEQFF TGTGCCAGCAGTAGGGGACTCTTCTCCTACAATGAGCAGTTCTTC
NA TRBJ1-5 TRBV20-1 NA CSARSYQPQHF TGCAGTGCTAGGTCTTATCAGCCCCAGCATTTT
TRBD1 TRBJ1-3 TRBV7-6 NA CASSPNTGGTGNTIYF TGTGCCAGCAGCCCCAATACAGGGGGTACTGGAAACACCATATATTTT
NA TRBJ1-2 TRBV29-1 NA CSVESSTFGYTF TGCAGCGTTGAATCGTCTACCTTTGGCTACACCTTC
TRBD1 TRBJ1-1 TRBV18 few CASSGQANTEAFF TGTGCCAGCTCGGGACAGGCGAACACTGAAGCTTTCTTT
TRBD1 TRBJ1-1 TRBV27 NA CASSLSRGQGDTEAFF TGTGCCAGCAGTTTATCGAGGGGGCAGGGGGACACTGAAGCTTTCTTT
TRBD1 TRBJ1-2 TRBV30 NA CAWSEWETGGNYGYTF TGTGCCTGGAGTGAATGGGAGACAGGGGGTAACTATGGCTACACCTTC
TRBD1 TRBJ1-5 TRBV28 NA CASSLWAGGGYGNQPQHF TGTGCCAGCAGTTTATGGGCAGGGGGCGGGTATGGCAATCAGCCCCAGCATTTT
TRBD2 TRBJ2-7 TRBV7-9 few CASSLPSLAGSYEQYF TGTGCCAGCAGCCTTCCTAGTCTAGCGGGGTCCTACGAGCAGTACTTC
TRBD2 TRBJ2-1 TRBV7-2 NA CASSLERASGGNEQFF TGTGCCAGCAGCTTAGAAAGGGCTAGCGGGGGGAATGAGCAGTTCTTC
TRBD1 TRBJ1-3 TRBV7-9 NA CASSAKTGAGNTIYF TGTGCCAGCAGCGCAAAGACAGGGGCTGGAAACACCATATATTTT
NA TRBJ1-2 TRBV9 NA CASSESGSDYGYTF TGTGCCAGCAGCGAATCCGGGTCGGATTATGGCTACACCTTC
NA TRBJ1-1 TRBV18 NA CASSPPGGLGTEAFF TGTGCCAGCTCACCACCGGGGGGGCTTGGTACTGAAGCTTTCTTT
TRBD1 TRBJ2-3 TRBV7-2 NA CASSPFGTGGTDTQYF TGTGCCAGCAGCCCATTCGGGACAGGGGGCACAGATACGCAGTATTTT
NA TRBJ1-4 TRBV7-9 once CASSPLQGGKLFF TGTGCCAGCAGCCCCCTACAGGGCGGAAAACTGTTTTTT
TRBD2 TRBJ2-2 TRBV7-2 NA CASSYPGTSGTGELFF TGTGCCAGCAGCTACCCCGGGACTAGCGGTACCGGGGAGCTGTTTTTT
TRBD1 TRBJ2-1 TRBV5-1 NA CASSLGQGWNEQFF TGCGCCAGCAGCTTGGGACAGGGGTGGAATGAGCAGTTCTTC
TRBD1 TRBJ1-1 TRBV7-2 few CASSFGQGGTEAFF TGTGCCAGCAGCTTCGGACAGGGGGGCACTGAAGCTTTCTTT
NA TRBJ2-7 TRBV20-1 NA CSAPRQDEQYF TGCAGTGCTCCCCGACAGGACGAGCAGTACTTC
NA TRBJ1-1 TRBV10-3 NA CAICRGKDTEAFF TGTGCCATCTGTAGGGGGAAGGACACTGAAGCTTTCTTT
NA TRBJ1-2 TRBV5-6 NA CASSLGPPGANYGYTF TGTGCCAGCAGCTTGGGTCCGCCAGGGGCCAACTATGGCTACACCTTC
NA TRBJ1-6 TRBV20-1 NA CSAVGRSPLHF TGCAGTGCTGTGGGGCGTTCACCCCTCCACTTT
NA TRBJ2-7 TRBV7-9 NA CASSLAHPASEQYF TGTGCCAGCAGCTTAGCCCACCCCGCTAGCGAGCAGTACTTC
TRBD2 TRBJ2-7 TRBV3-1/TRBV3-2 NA CASSQDRGLAYEQYF TGTGCCAGCAGCCAAGATAGAGGACTAGCGTACGAGCAGTACTTC
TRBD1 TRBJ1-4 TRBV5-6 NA CASSLGQGVTNEKLFF TGTGCCAGCAGCTTGGGACAGGGGGTAACTAATGAAAAACTGTTTTTT
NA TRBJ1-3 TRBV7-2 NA CASSTPLGGVGNTIYF TGTGCCAGCAGCACCCCCCTGGGGGGGGTTGGAAACACCATATATTTT
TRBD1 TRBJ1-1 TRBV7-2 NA CASSRGTALSNTEAFF TGTGCCAGCAGCCGCGGGACAGCATTATCGAACACTGAAGCTTTCTTT
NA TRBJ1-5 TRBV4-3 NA CASSQGAGIKPQHF TGCGCCAGCAGCCAAGGAGCGGGGATCAAGCCCCAGCATTTT
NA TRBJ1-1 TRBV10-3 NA CAISGRDPNTEAFF TGTGCCATCAGTGGCCGCGATCCGAACACTGAAGCTTTCTTT
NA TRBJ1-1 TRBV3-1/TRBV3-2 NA CASSYYRGLWTEAFF TGTGCCAGCAGCTACTACCGAGGCCTGTGGACTGAAGCTTTCTTT
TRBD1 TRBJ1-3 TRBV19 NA CASIPTGARSGNTIYF TGTGCCAGTATCCCGACAGGGGCCCGCTCTGGAAACACCATATATTTT
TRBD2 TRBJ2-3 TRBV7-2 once CASSSLAGRDTQYF TGTGCCAGCAGCTCTCTAGCGGGGAGGGATACGCAGTATTTT